This T cell receptor beta chain was recorded in a study of regulatory T cells in long-lasting Graves disease. Study-level background: Newly diagnosed Graves' patients took antithyroid drugs under 3 months.

Study results and caveats: A greater number of public clonotypes (around 3,000) was shared by persistent patients than by new patients (just over 950). Persistent Graves' patients showed a TCR diversity that was lower than that of newly diagnosed ones.

This CDR3 is 15 amino acids long. V trimming: 6 bases; J trimming: 2 bases; junction bases outside the gene matches: 10. The germline gives CDR1 MDHEN, CDR2 SYDVKM. This clonotype has at least ten counts. No antigen is known for it. iRepertoire HTBI primers and Arm-PCR of CDR3 regions built TCR beta libraries. From the multiplex PCR reads, TCRdb called clonotypes with MiXCR, one entry per CDR3 protein. The sample carries about 520,000 distinct CDR3 sequences, around 11% recorded once. The sample's time point: newly diagnosed GD, antithyroid drugs for less than 3 months. From RNA extracted from PBMCs, the TCR library was made. Roughly 9 milliliters of peripheral blood went into EDTA tubes. The same data also went into a second study, on T cells in Graves' hyperthyroidism and ophthalmopathy.

The chain carries TRBV28 and TRBJ2-7; 7 nucleotides line up with TRBD1. Source: peripheral blood mononuclear cells (PBMCs), taken at new diagnosis, from a patient treated with antithyroid drugs. This clonotype originated in a woman aged 30 to 39 with Graves disease. This chain's CDR3 is CASSYGDSEAYEQYF. CDR3 DNA sequence: TGTGCCAGCAGCTACGGGGACAGTGAAGCCTACGAGCAGTACTTC.